This T cell receptor beta chain was captured by sequencing in a study of human T cells and chemical hapten exposure. Study-wide background: Small discrepancies in pooled library volume mainly accounted for the varying TCR yields per sample.

Time point reported: healthy volunteer bleed at 6 weeks. Unfractionated whole blood was the source of the extracted total RNA. Between the trimmed V and J ends, which lost 5 bases and 2 bases, there was a span of 4 bases. The CDR3 is made up of 13 amino acids. From germline, CDR1 is MDHEN and CDR2 SYDVKM. This clonotype was counted ten times or more. Under the authors' procedure: A per-sample median of about 95,000 TCRs was observed, with counts ranging from about 23,224 to 690,600. TCRdb re-derived calls from the RACE reads in MiXCR, one entry per CDR3 protein. These V and J calls rely on TCRdb rather than the paper's analysis. The repertoire holds tens of thousands of distinct CDR3 sequences, with about 3.5% as singletons.

The chain links TRBV28 to TRBJ2-6; D unresolved. The receptor was derived from a human donor in good health. Some clones in this sample may be carry-over from other donors' samples. The sequenced sample consisted of whole blood. The CDR3 bases are TGTGCCAGCAGTGCAACTGGGGCCAACGTCCTGACTTTC. It yields the protein CASSATGANVLTF.